The subject of this entry is one T cell receptor beta chain. What it recognizes is unknown. Sample-barcoded 5' priming and a J-beta primer mix drove a second PCR of about 7 to 12 cycles. Unique molecular identifiers of 12 random nucleotides labeled each cDNA. MiXCR was run by TCRdb on the 5' RACE reads, yielding one entry per CDR3 protein. The sample shows some 1 million distinct CDR3 sequences, 35% to 50% of them seen only once. Trimming stripped 1 base from V and 6 bases from J, with 5 bases between. The germline gives CDR1 MNHNS, CDR2 SASEGT. The CDR3 runs 12 residues. The draw of peripheral blood yielded roughly 9.1 milliliters from each donor. The record originates from a study of blood T cells in healthy people across ages. Findings and limits, study-wide: A strong correlation was seen between TCR beta diversity and naive T cell percentage. The CMV status of each donor remained undetermined, and this could have confounded shifts in expanded clonotypes.

The receptor's source is a woman aged 55-69 years in good health. This sequence joins TRBV6-1 and TRBJ2-3, with unresolved D. The source material was blood. The CDR3 DNA reads TGTGCCAGCAGTGAAGTCATGGATACGCAGTATTTT. Encoded protein: CASSEVMDTQYF.